This T cell receptor beta chain was recorded in a study of CD8 T cells in Susac syndrome. As for the study in general: There were over five sequenced Susac syndrome patients with active disease and roughly 8 in remission. At the time of blood draw, patients with Susac syndrome were therapy-naive, receiving corticosteroids, or receiving intravenous immunoglobulin alone.

Germline assignment: CDR1 SNHLY and CDR2 FYNNEI. The CDR3 consists of 15 residues. Deletions cut 4 bases from V and 0 bases from J, with 9 bases between. The count of this clonotype is one. Random hexamers served to reverse transcribe about 0.45 to 1 ug RNA. A single record per CDR3 protein comes from TCRdb applying MiXCR to the immunoSEQ multiplex PCR reads. This sample yields about 140,000 distinct CDR3 sequences, of which roughly 94% are seen a single time; approximately 0.18% belongs to the top ten. The receptor was derived from a human donor with Susac syndrome. Sequencing was carried out using CD8+ T cells from PBMCs. The rearrangement joins TRBV2 to TRBJ2-2, with D perhaps matching TRBD2 (5 bases). The CDR3 DNA follows: TGTGCCAGCAGTGCGTGGACTCCGAACACCGGGGAGCTGTTTTTT. Protein: CASSAWTPNTGELFF. The variable domain in full, with the rest retrieved from reference TRBV2 and TRBJ2-2, is EPEVTQTPSHQVTQMGQEVILRCVPISNHLYFYWYRQILGQKVEFLVSFYNNEISEKSEIFDDQFSVERPDGSNFTLKIRSTKLEDSAMYFCASSAWTPNTGELFFGEGSRLTVL.